These T cell receptor beta chains were read from a single sample in a study of STAT3 mutations in large granular lymphocyte leukemia. Libraries were prepared by immunoSEQ multiplex PCR; TCRdb keeps only in-frame clonotypes and omits some of them. The sample lists roughly 38,000 clones, over 75% occurring once. Input material: PBMCs. The receptors stem from a human donor with T large granular lymphocyte leukemia. Some clones in this sample may be carry-over from other donors' samples. Each CDR3 is given with its conserved first and last residue. A D gene is named only where the DNA matches it firmly. The listing skips clone size in some rows; elsewhere it reads once, few, many or a size class.

clone_size: -; j_call: TRBJ1-5; d_call: -; v_call: TRBV6-6; cdr3_nt: TGTGCCAGCAGCCAGACGGGGGGGAGAGATCAGCCCCAGCATTTT; cdr3_aa: CASSQTGGRDQPQHF
clone_size: -; j_call: TRBJ1-2; d_call: -; v_call: TRBV6-4; cdr3_nt: TGTGCCAGCAGTGATATCACCGGCGGCTACACCTTC; cdr3_aa: CASSDITGGYTF
clone_size: -; j_call: TRBJ1-2; d_call: -; v_call: TRBV2; cdr3_nt: TGTGCCAGCAGTGAATCTGGCTACACCTTC; cdr3_aa: CASSESGYTF
clone_size: -; j_call: TRBJ2-5; d_call: TRBD2; v_call: TRBV9; cdr3_nt: TGTGCCAGCAGCCCCCCACTAGCGGGGGGGGAACCCCAAGAGACCCAGTACTTC; cdr3_aa: CASSPPLAGGEPQETQYF
clone_size: -; j_call: TRBJ1-2; d_call: TRBD1; v_call: TRBV6-5; cdr3_nt: TGTGCCAGCAGACCGGACAGGGGGCCCAAAGGCTACACCTTC; cdr3_aa: CASRPDRGPKGYTF
clone_size: -; j_call: TRBJ2-2; d_call: -; v_call: TRBV15; cdr3_nt: TGTGCCACCAGCAGCCGGGACACACCTCCCACTGGGGAGCTGTTTTTT; cdr3_aa: CATSSRDTPPTGELFF
clone_size: -; j_call: TRBJ2-3; d_call: -; v_call: TRBV7-9; cdr3_nt: TGTGCCAGCAGCTTACCGGTGGGGGATACGCAGTATTTT; cdr3_aa: CASSLPVGDTQYF
clone_size: -; j_call: TRBJ1-5; d_call: -; v_call: TRBV9; cdr3_nt: TGTGCCAGCAGCCCTAGGGACGCTGGGGGGACCCAGCATTTT; cdr3_aa: CASSPRDAGGTQHF
clone_size: -; j_call: TRBJ2-3; d_call: TRBD2; v_call: TRBV18; cdr3_nt: TGTGCCAGCTCACCTTTAGCGGGGGGAAGCACAGATACGCAGTATTTT; cdr3_aa: CASSPLAGGSTDTQYF
clone_size: few; j_call: TRBJ2-5; d_call: TRBD2; v_call: TRBV5-1; cdr3_nt: TGCGCCAGCAGCTTAGCGGGGAGCAGTGAGACCCAGTACTTC; cdr3_aa: CASSLAGSSETQYF
clone_size: -; j_call: TRBJ1-2; d_call: -; v_call: TRBV6-5; cdr3_nt: TGTGCCAGCAGTTACTCCCGAACCTATGGCTACACCTTC; cdr3_aa: CASSYSRTYGYTF
clone_size: -; j_call: TRBJ2-1; d_call: TRBD1; v_call: TRBV5-1; cdr3_nt: TGCGCCAGCAGCCCGACGACAGGGATTGTTAATGAGCAGTTCTTC; cdr3_aa: CASSPTTGIVNEQFF
clone_size: -; j_call: TRBJ2-5; d_call: -; v_call: TRBV2; cdr3_nt: TGTGCCAGCAGTGTTCTGGGGGGATCCCAAGAGACCCAGTACTTC; cdr3_aa: CASSVLGGSQETQYF
clone_size: once; j_call: TRBJ2-5; d_call: TRBD2; v_call: TRBV18; cdr3_nt: TGTGCCAGCTCAATCAGGGAGGGAATCGAGACCCAGTACTTC; cdr3_aa: CASSIREGIETQYF
clone_size: -; j_call: TRBJ2-2; d_call: -; v_call: TRBV29-1; cdr3_nt: TGCAGCGTACAGGGAGACACCGGGGAGCTGTTTTTT; cdr3_aa: CSVQGDTGELFF
clone_size: -; j_call: TRBJ2-5; d_call: TRBD1; v_call: TRBV28; cdr3_nt: TGTGCCACCCGAGGGACAGGGGGTGTGGAGACCCAGTACTTC; cdr3_aa: CATRGTGGVETQYF
clone_size: once; j_call: TRBJ2-2; d_call: -; v_call: TRBV18; cdr3_nt: TGTGCCAGCTCACCACCGGGGGCTGGGACAACCGGGGAGCTGTTTTTT; cdr3_aa: CASSPPGAGTTGELFF
clone_size: -; j_call: TRBJ2-1; d_call: -; v_call: TRBV14; cdr3_nt: TGTGCCAGCAGCATGGTCCGGGGCTCAAATGAGCAGTTCTTC; cdr3_aa: CASSMVRGSNEQFF
clone_size: -; j_call: TRBJ2-7; d_call: TRBD1; v_call: TRBV5-6; cdr3_nt: TGTGCCAGCAGCCTGGGGACAGCTACCTACGAGCAGTACTTC; cdr3_aa: CASSLGTATYEQYF
clone_size: once; j_call: TRBJ1-5; d_call: TRBD1; v_call: TRBV28; cdr3_nt: TGTGCCAGCAGTTCGGGACAGGGCTGGCAGCCCCAGCATTTT; cdr3_aa: CASSSGQGWQPQHF
clone_size: -; j_call: TRBJ1-2; d_call: -; v_call: TRBV5-6; cdr3_nt: TGTGCCAGCAGCTTGGGGGGCAGGTACTATGGCTACACCTTC; cdr3_aa: CASSLGGRYYGYTF
clone_size: -; j_call: TRBJ2-3; d_call: TRBD2; v_call: TRBV6-1; cdr3_nt: TGTGCCAGCATTGAGCGGGGGGAGGCAGATACGCAGTATTTT; cdr3_aa: CASIERGEADTQYF
clone_size: -; j_call: TRBJ1-1; d_call: -; v_call: TRBV30; cdr3_nt: TGTGCCTGGTCCACAGATATGAACACTGAAGCTTTCTTT; cdr3_aa: CAWSTDMNTEAFF
clone_size: -; j_call: TRBJ2-3; d_call: -; v_call: TRBV29-1; cdr3_nt: TGCAGCGTTGAAGGGACAGAAAGTTTTCCCACAGATACGCAGTATTTT; cdr3_aa: CSVEGTESFPTDTQYF
clone_size: -; j_call: TRBJ2-1; d_call: TRBD1; v_call: TRBV6-5; cdr3_nt: TGTGCCAGCAGTTACGGACAGGGAGTTTACAATGAGCAGTTCTTC; cdr3_aa: CASSYGQGVYNEQFF
clone_size: few; j_call: TRBJ2-7; d_call: -; v_call: TRBV5-1; cdr3_nt: TGCGCCAGCAGCTTTGCCGGCAGCCCCTACGAGCAGTACTTC; cdr3_aa: CASSFAGSPYEQYF
clone_size: -; j_call: TRBJ2-7; d_call: -; v_call: TRBV5-1; cdr3_nt: TGCGCCAGCAGCTTGGGGACTGAAGAGCAGTACTTC; cdr3_aa: CASSLGTEEQYF
clone_size: -; j_call: TRBJ1-1; d_call: TRBD1; v_call: TRBV7-2; cdr3_nt: TGTGCCAGCAGCTCCTCACAGGGGATGGAAACTGAAGCTTTCTTT; cdr3_aa: CASSSSQGMETEAFF
clone_size: -; j_call: TRBJ2-2; d_call: -; v_call: TRBV28; cdr3_nt: TGTGCCAGCAGTCTTCGGAGGGACAGTCAAAACACCGGGGAGCTGTTTTTT; cdr3_aa: CASSLRRDSQNTGELFF
clone_size: -; j_call: TRBJ2-3; d_call: -; v_call: TRBV5-4; cdr3_nt: TGTGCCAGCAGCTTGGAAGGGCCTCCAGATACGCAGTATTTT; cdr3_aa: CASSLEGPPDTQYF
clone_size: -; j_call: TRBJ1-1; d_call: -; v_call: TRBV18; cdr3_nt: TGTGCCAGCTCACCCTGGCGGGAGAACACTGAAGCTTTCTTT; cdr3_aa: CASSPWRENTEAFF
clone_size: -; j_call: TRBJ2-7; d_call: -; v_call: TRBV19; cdr3_nt: TGTGCCAGTAGTATAGACGGGTCTGGGTACGAGCAGTACTTC; cdr3_aa: CASSIDGSGYEQYF
clone_size: -; j_call: TRBJ2-3; d_call: TRBD1; v_call: TRBV5-1; cdr3_nt: TGCGCCAGCAGCTTCCCAGGGGGCGGCACAGATACGCAGTATTTT; cdr3_aa: CASSFPGGGTDTQYF
clone_size: -; j_call: TRBJ2-5; d_call: -; v_call: TRBV30; cdr3_nt: TGTGCCTGGAGACTAGGACCCGGAGAGACCCAGTACTTC; cdr3_aa: CAWRLGPGETQYF